These T cell receptor beta chains were read from a single sample in a study of blood T cell repertoires in COVID-19. Only in-frame clones appear in the TCRdb table, and some are missing; sequencing was by immunoSEQ multiplex PCR. The sample includes approximately 350,000 clones, around four fifths of them seen just once. What was sequenced was peripheral blood. The receptors shown here come from a man aged 30-40 years with active or convalescent COVID-19. Both conserved end residues are part of each CDR3. D genes are given only for firm matches. Clone sizes are given selectively: once, few, many, or a class where the clone is expanded.

D gene	CDR3 length	V gene	J gene	clone size	CDR3 protein	CDR3 DNA
NA	12	TRBV28	TRBJ2-3	NA	CASSPPEDTQYF	TGTGCCAGCAGTCCTCCTGAGGATACGCAGTATTTT
NA	14	TRBV25-1	TRBJ2-2	NA	CASSEYFSAGELFF	TGTGCCAGCAGTGAATATTTCTCGGCCGGGGAGCTGTTTTTT
TRBD1	15	TRBV5-6	TRBJ2-2	NA	CASSYGQDNTGELFF	TGTGCCAGCAGCTATGGACAGGACAACACCGGGGAGCTGTTTTTT
TRBD1	14	TRBV4-1	TRBJ1-2	few	CASRHQGDFYGYTF	TGCGCCAGCAGACACCAGGGGGATTTCTATGGCTACACCTTC
NA	14	TRBV10-2	TRBJ1-1	NA	CASTFPGGGTEAFF	TGCGCCAGCACCTTCCCCGGAGGCGGCACTGAAGCTTTCTTT
NA	14	TRBV2	TRBJ2-7	NA	CASAGTYTSNEQYF	TGTGCCAGCGCGGGGACCTATACATCGAACGAGCAGTACTTC
TRBD2	14	TRBV2	TRBJ2-3	NA	CASSQGLDADTQYF	TGTGCCAGCAGCCAAGGACTAGACGCAGATACGCAGTATTTT
TRBD1	17	TRBV24-1	TRBJ2-1	NA	CATSEQGQGWGDDEQFF	TGTGCCACCAGTGAACAAGGACAGGGCTGGGGGGACGATGAGCAGTTCTTC
NA	16	TRBV21-1	TRBJ1-4	NA	CASRKPPDRGKEKLFF	TGTGCCAGCAGAAAGCCCCCCGACAGGGGGAAGGAAAAACTGTTTTTT
NA	14	TRBV7-9	TRBJ2-5	NA	CASSLVTNAETQYF	TGTGCCAGCAGCTTAGTAACAAATGCTGAGACCCAGTACTTC
NA	14	TRBV19	TRBJ1-1	NA	CASTPRQLNTEAFF	TGTGCCAGTACCCCTCGACAGTTGAACACTGAAGCTTTCTTT
TRBD1	12	TRBV3-1/TRBV3-2	TRBJ1-2	NA	CASGDRGGGYTF	TGTGCCAGCGGGGACAGGGGAGGTGGCTACACCTTC
NA	14	TRBV7-9	TRBJ1-6	NA	CASSGQGSDSPLHF	TGTGCCAGCAGCGGTCAGGGTTCAGATTCACCCCTCCACTTT
NA	15	TRBV19	TRBJ1-2	NA	CASSSLAGVYYGYTF	TGTGCCAGTAGCTCTCTGGCAGGGGTTTACTATGGCTACACCTTC
TRBD2	16	TRBV5-5	TRBJ2-5	NA	CASSYRLADAQETQYF	TGTGCCAGCAGCTACCGACTAGCCGATGCCCAAGAGACCCAGTACTTC
TRBD2	15	TRBV9	TRBJ2-5	NA	CASSVATGGAETQYF	TGTGCCAGCAGCGTAGCAACGGGAGGCGCAGAGACCCAGTACTTC
TRBD1	15	TRBV5-6	TRBJ1-4	NA	CASSTDRGISEKLFF	TGTGCCAGCAGCACGGACAGGGGAATTTCTGAAAAACTGTTTTTT
TRBD2	14	TRBV27	TRBJ2-3	NA	CASSLSGRPDTQYF	TGTGCCAGCAGTTTGAGCGGGAGGCCAGATACGCAGTATTTT
TRBD2	19	TRBV2	TRBJ2-7	few	CASSEVPPSSGSRRYEQYF	TGTGCCAGCAGTGAAGTCCCCCCTTCTAGCGGGAGTCGAAGGTACGAGCAGTACTTC
TRBD1	16	TRBV6-1	TRBJ2-1	NA	CASSERRQGARNEQFF	TGTGCCAGCAGTGAAAGGCGGCAGGGGGCGCGGAATGAGCAGTTCTTC
TRBD1	14	TRBV3-1/TRBV3-2	TRBJ1-2	NA	CASSRGQASYGYTF	TGTGCCAGCAGCCGTGGACAGGCGAGCTATGGCTACACCTTC
NA	17	TRBV10-3	TRBJ1-3	NA	CAITTTFGEGGGNTIYF	TGTGCCATCACCACCACTTTCGGGGAAGGTGGTGGAAACACCATATATTTT
TRBD1	18	TRBV5-3	TRBJ1-3	NA	CARSPGTGPLSSGNTIYF	TGTGCCAGAAGCCCCGGGACAGGTCCTCTTAGCTCTGGAAACACCATATATTTT
NA	16	TRBV9	TRBJ2-3	NA	CASSVGGGTSTDTQYF	TGTGCCAGCAGCGTAGGAGGTGGCACTAGCACAGATACGCAGTATTTT
NA	12	TRBV15	TRBJ2-3	NA	CATSRDQDTQYF	TGTGCCACCAGCAGAGATCAAGATACGCAGTATTTT
NA	17	TRBV18	TRBJ1-4	NA	CASSPPEGFATNEKLFF	TGTGCCAGCTCACCACCGGAGGGATTTGCAACTAATGAAAAACTGTTTTTT
NA	17	TRBV28	TRBJ1-2	NA	CANAIRARGPRGYGYTF	TGTGCCAACGCTATCCGGGCCCGAGGACCCCGGGGCTATGGCTACACCTTC